This TCR beta chain originates from a study of blood T cell repertoires in COVID-19. Profiling relied on immunoSEQ multiplex PCR, and the TCRdb table lists in-frame clones only, not all of them. The table has about 260,000 clones, about 87% seen once. Which cohort a participant joined came from the clinical history participants gave. Per germline, CDR1 MNHEY and CDR2 SVGAGI. The V gene lost 2 bases and the J gene lost 5 bases, with 7 bases spanning the gap. The CDR3 consists of 13 residues. The sequence was obtained from a man in his fifties who had been exposed to COVID-19. This chain links TRBV6-5 with TRBJ1-5; possibly TRBD1 for D (5 bases). The sequencing sample was made of PBMCs or T cells enriched from blood (not recorded which). Here the CDR3 DNA reads TGTGCCAGCAGTTACACCAGGGATCAGCCCCAGCATTTT. Its protein is CASSYTRDQPQHF.